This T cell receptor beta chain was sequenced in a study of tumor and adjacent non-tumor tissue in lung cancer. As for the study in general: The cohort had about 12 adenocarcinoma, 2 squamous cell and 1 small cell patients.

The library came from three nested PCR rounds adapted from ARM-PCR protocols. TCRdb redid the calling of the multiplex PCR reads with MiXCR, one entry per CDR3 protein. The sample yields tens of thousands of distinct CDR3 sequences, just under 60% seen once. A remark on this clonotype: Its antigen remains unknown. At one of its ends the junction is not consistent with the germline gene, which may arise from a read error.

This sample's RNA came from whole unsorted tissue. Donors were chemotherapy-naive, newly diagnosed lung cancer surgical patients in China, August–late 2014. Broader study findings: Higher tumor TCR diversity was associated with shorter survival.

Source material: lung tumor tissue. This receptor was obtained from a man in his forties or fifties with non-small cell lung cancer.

The CDR3 region is CAGRRWGPETKYF. The CDR3 DNA sequence: TGTGCCGGCAGGCGGTGGGGCCCTGAGACCAAGTACTTC. This sequence joins TRBV7-9 and TRBJ2-5, with TRBD1 as a possible D gene (5 bases). There are 13 residues in the CDR3. Looked up from germline, CDR1 is SEHNR and CDR2 is FQNEAQ (reference sequence).